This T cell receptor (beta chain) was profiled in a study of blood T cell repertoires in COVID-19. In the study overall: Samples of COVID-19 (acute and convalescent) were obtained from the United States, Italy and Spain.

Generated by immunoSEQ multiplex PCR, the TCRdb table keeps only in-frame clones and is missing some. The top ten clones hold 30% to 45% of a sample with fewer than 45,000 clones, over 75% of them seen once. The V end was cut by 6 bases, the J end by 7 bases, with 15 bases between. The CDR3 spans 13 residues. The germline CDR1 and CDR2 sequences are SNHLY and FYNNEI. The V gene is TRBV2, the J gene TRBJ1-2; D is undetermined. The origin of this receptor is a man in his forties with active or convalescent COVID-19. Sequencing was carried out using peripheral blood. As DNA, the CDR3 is TGTGCCAGCAGATTGACCCCGGGTGGTGGCTACACCTTC. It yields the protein CASRLTPGGGYTF. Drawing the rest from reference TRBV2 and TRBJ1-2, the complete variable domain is EPEVTQTPSHQVTQMGQEVILRCVPISNHLYFYWYRQILGQKVEFLVSFYNNEISEKSEIFDDQFSVERPDGSNFTLKIRSTKLEDSAMYFCASRLTPGGGYTFGSGTRLTVV.